Each of the 5 T cell receptor beta chains below was sequenced from the same sample in a study of T cells in narcolepsy. TCRdb's copy holds only in-frame clones and misses some; the assay was immunoSEQ multiplex PCR. The sample contains around 32,000 clones, 82% of which appear only once. The sequenced material came from CD45RA- memory CD4+ T cells from PBMCs. The source of these receptors is a human donor with narcolepsy.

This sequence joins TRBV7-8 and TRBJ1-2; 11 nucleotides align to TRBD1. The CDR3 covers 14 residues. Per germline, CDR1 SGHVS and CDR2 FQNEAQ. The ends lost 2 bases at V and 6 bases at J; junction bases unmatched: 2. CDR3 residues: CASSLSGQGDGYTF. CDR3 sequence (DNA): TGTGCCAGCAGCTTATCGGGACAGGGGGATGGCTACACCTTC.

V and J are TRBV28 and TRBJ2-7, with a tentative D call TRBD1 (6 bases). The CDR3 spans 11 residues. Trimming took off 9 bases at V and 2 bases at J, with 8 bases between the two ends. Germline V lookup: CDR1 MDHEN, CDR2 SYDVKM. This chain's CDR3 is CASGQTYEQYF. CDR3 coding DNA: TGTGCCAGTGGACAGACCTACGAGCAGTACTTC.

This clone was seen more than once but under ten times. This CDR3 is CATRGGQYTEAFF. The DNA of the CDR3 is TGTGCCACCCGGGGGGGGCAGTACACTGAAGCTTTCTTT. The chain is built from TRBV6-1 and TRBJ1-1, with D possibly TRBD1 on 6 matching bases. The V end lost 10 bases, the J end lost 3 bases, and 15 bases lay between the germline ends. The CDR3 extends over 13 amino acids. Germline V gives CDR1 MNHNS, CDR2 SASEGT.

The chain uses TRBV5-1 and TRBJ2-7; 8 positions agree with TRBD2. V trimming: 4 bases; J trimming: 2 bases; junction bases outside the gene matches: 14. The CDR3 contains 17 residues. Germline CDR1 and CDR2: SGHRS and YFSETQ. Here the CDR3 reads CASSPSTSVRGAYEQYF. As DNA, the CDR3 is TGCGCCAGCAGCCCATCGACTAGCGTGAGGGGAGCCTACGAGCAGTACTTC.

J is TRBJ2-2 and V is TRBV7-3, with TRBD1 identical over 7 bases. The CDR3 has 13 residues. V was clipped by 4 bases and J by 5 bases; unmatched bases: 1. The germline gives CDR1 SGHTA, CDR2 FQGTGA. The CDR3 DNA is TGTGCCAGCAGCTCGACAGGGACCGGGGAGCTGTTTTTT. Protein product: CASSSTGTGELFF.